This T cell receptor beta chain is drawn from a study of tumor and adjacent non-tumor tissue in lung cancer. Study at large: Patients comprised over 9 adenocarcinoma, 2 squamous cell carcinoma and 1 small cell lung cancer. Aged about 31 to 80 years, patients included roughly 10 men and five or six women with stage I to III disease. Study outcomes and limitations: TCR diversity was significantly greater in tumor than normal lung tissue.

The library came from three nested PCR rounds adapted from ARM-PCR protocols. Each CDR3 protein is one row after TCRdb ran MiXCR on the multiplex PCR reads. The table includes around 79,000 distinct CDR3 sequences, around 77% detected once. The germline gives CDR1 MDHEN, CDR2 SYDVKM. The V and J ends lost 2 bases and 0 bases respectively, with 8 bases between them. This CDR3 is 14 amino acids long. This sample's RNA came from whole unsorted tissue. Between August and November 2014, newly diagnosed, chemotherapy-naive lung cancer patients underwent thoracic surgery in China. Note on this clonotype: Its antigen is currently unknown. It may be a read error: a sequence one base away is much more abundant. Because it lacks the conserved phenylalanine or tryptophan at the end, this CDR3 is likely a read error.

The source is a middle-aged woman with non-small cell lung cancer. Sequencing was carried out using lung tumor tissue. The chain combines TRBV28 with TRBJ2-7; perhaps TRBD2 as D (6 bases). CDR3 region: CASSLGGASYEQYS. The CDR3 DNA reads as TGTGCCAGCAGTTTAGGCGGGGCCTCCTACGAGCAGTACTCC.